This T cell receptor (beta chain) is drawn from a study of OX40 agonist ivuxolimab in advanced cancers. With regard to the full study: Ivuxolimab was a fully human IgG2 agonistic monoclonal antibody targeting the costimulatory receptor OX40 (CD134). In the dose-escalation cohort, 82.7% of patients were male, and the mean age was around 60 years, with a range of about 20 to 79. Peripheral TCRbeta sequencing was intended to test whether TCR sequence diversity was altered and clonal T-cell expansion was caused by ivuxolimab. Intravenous ivuxolimab was administered to patients every 2 weeks at six dose levels: 0.01, 0.1, 0.3, 1.5, 3 and 10 mg/kg. Among the roughly 50 dose-escalation patients, 19 had hepatocellular carcinoma, about 15 melanoma, 9 renal cell carcinoma and 9 head and neck cancer. The paper describes the monotherapy dose-escalation part (N = 52 patients) of the phase I trial of ivuxolimab. Partial responses were achieved by three dose-escalation patients, of whom one had hepatocellular carcinoma and two had cutaneous melanoma. Prior anti-PD-1, anti-PD-L1 or anti-CTLA-4 therapy was permitted, and checkpoint inhibitors had been received by roughly 40% of dose-escalation patients. Results the study describes overall, beyond this receptor: At doses from 0.1 to 3.0 mg/kg, clonal expansion was seen in both CD4+ and CD8+ blood T cells between baseline and week 6. The antigen specificity of the clonally expanded peripheral T cells was not determined. In partial responders in the 0.1-3.0 mg/kg groups, normalized peripheral clonal expansion was found to be among the lowest, especially among CD8+ T cells. On average, CD8+ T cells showed more expanded clones than CD4+ T cells after ivuxolimab. Low levels of normalized T-cell clonal expansion were also shown by some nonresponding patients.

On this clone: What this receptor recognizes is not known. The record has no base qualities; no much larger clone is one base away.

CDR3 length: 14 amino acids, cysteine to phenylalanine. This entry keeps only the CDR3 DNA: 42 bases, framed from base 1. The germline V end is reduced by 6 bases and the J end by 5 bases; junction bases left unmatched: 5. The germline V gene sets CDR1 to SNHLY and CDR2 to FYNNEI. The trial excluded patients who had a history of autoimmune disease or were on systemic immunosuppression. Peripheral blood for TCR sequencing was drawn from every dose cohort at baseline, at cycle 4 day 1 and at cycle 7 day 1. The samples were taken from a phase I, first-in-human, multicenter, open-label dose-escalation trial of ivuxolimab. The trial enrolled adults with locally advanced or metastatic head and neck squamous cell, hepatocellular, melanoma or renal cell carcinoma. Before TCR sequencing, CD4+ and CD8+ T cells were separately sorted from peripheral blood. To sequence the TCRbeta CDR3 region, genomic DNA was isolated from the sorted cells. The immunoSEQ Assay was used to sequence the TCRbeta CDR3 regions. TCRdb took over this immuneACCESS table, retaining in-frame rearrangements with V and J assigned. Such tables are incomplete; in checked studies, under half of the missing clones stem from an unresolved V gene, and the remainder is unexplained. For this sample there are tens of thousands of clones; more than 75% appear just once. Approximately 2% of the sample is in the top ten clones.

Sequenced here: CD4+ or CD8+ T cells sorted from blood, sampled in a trial of the OX40 agonist ivuxolimab. The chain was built from TRBV2 and TRBJ2-7; TRBD2 matches 12 bases in the middle. This clonotype was sampled from an adult with an advanced solid tumor such as melanoma, head and neck, liver or kidney cancer. The DNA sequence is TGTGCCAGCAGGCCGACTAGCGGGAGAAACGAGCAGTACTTC. Protein translation: CASRPTSGRNEQYF. Supplemented by the reference TRBV2 and TRBJ2-7 proteins around the CDR3, the complete variable domain is EPEVTQTPSHQVTQMGQEVILRCVPISNHLYFYWYRQILGQKVEFLVSFYNNEISEKSEIFDDQFSVERPDGSNFTLKIRSTKLEDSAMYFCASRPTSGRNEQYFGPGTRLTVT.